This T cell receptor beta chain appears in the sequencing data of a study of blood T cells in healthy people across ages (dated by TCRdb to between 2014 and 2017). Background for the entire study: In model experiments, roughly one uniquely barcoded TCR beta cDNA molecule per two T cells was captured by template switching. To avoid experimental bias, donors of different ages were distributed randomly across sequencing lanes. Four age groups were formed from the donors: young (average approximately 15 years), middle-aged (less than 40), aged (approximately 60) and long-lived (more than 75). Using the same blood draw, the study looked at two additional independent replicas of 1 million unique cDNA reads for two donors, one aged 18 to 30 and the other aged 80 or older. Using deep sequencing normalized with unique cDNA molecular identifiers, the study measured how TCR beta repertoire diversity changes with age.

V trim: 4 bases; J trim: 4 bases; unmatched bases: 2. The germline V gene (reference sequence) gives CDR1 as MNHEY and CDR2 as SMNVEV. The cysteine opens and the phenylalanine closes a CDR3 of 14 amino acids. Only CDR3 DNA remains: 42 bases, in frame from the first base. Library prep was done by 5' RACE. TCRdb names Illumina HiSeq 2500 as the instrument used. A second roughly 7 to 11 cycle PCR used a sample-barcoded 5' primer and a J-beta primer mix. A template-switch 5' adaptor carrying 12 random nucleotides introduced a unique molecular identifier onto each TCR beta cDNA molecule. At least 2.5 million CDR3-containing paired-end reads were obtained from each sample. First-strand cDNA was synthesized from all RNA with the Mint cDNA synthesis kit, primed by a TRBC-specific oligonucleotide. After uracil-DNA glycosylase treatment, a first 18-cycle PCR used universal primers M1SS and BC2_uni_R on all cDNA. In the paper's pipeline: Each sample was normalized by randomly selecting 1 million high-quality reads, each carrying a distinct molecular identifier. Reads sharing molecular identifiers were discarded rather than binned into consensus sequences. MiTCR, with a Q25 quality threshold and the strictest error-elimination algorithm, was used for CDR3 identification, clonotype clustering and error correction. Lower-bound total TCR beta diversity was estimated with a nonparametric unseen species model using Euler transformation. TCRdb reran the public reads through fastp at Q25 and MiXCR, keeping productive beta chains. Each CDR3 protein appears once, grouped with its most common genes and DNA. Here the V and J calls rest on TCRdb's processing, not on the authors' analysis. Here the sample has 780,000 or so distinct CDR3 sequences; approximately 60% occur a single time. The ten largest account for more than 25% of the sample.

Summary of the overall study and its limitations: As age increased, observed TCR beta diversity per million T cells dropped in a roughly linear way, and a significant reduction was already evident by age roughly 40. Estimates of total diversity based on one million sequenced T cells were considered lower bounds and underestimates. A strong correlation was found between observed TCR beta diversity and the percentage of naive T cells measured by flow cytometry. Since profiling was done on bulk unsorted PBMCs, naive and antigen-experienced compartments could not be conclusively compared. Donor CMV infection status was unknown, potentially confounding age-related changes in expanded clonotypes. Compared with the aged group, the long-lived group had more naive CD4+ T cells, fewer expanded clones and increased TCR diversity, suggesting age selection.

The 39 donors, aged about 6 to 100 years, were systemically healthy Caucasian individuals from Russia. Each donor gave around 9.5 milliliters of peripheral blood, collected into EDTA-treated Vacutainer tubes. Ficoll-Paque density-gradient centrifugation was used to isolate PBMCs, with at least 6.5 million obtained per sample. Trizol reagent was used to extract total RNA from the PBMCs, yielding at least 5 micrograms per sample. The percentages of naive CD45RAhigh/CD27high T cells were determined by flow cytometry on a PBMC aliquot from every donor. A remark on this clonotype: Its binding antigen is unknown. Base qualities are not at hand, and no much larger clone is one base apart.

The TCR was taken from a man aged 40-55 years in good health. Recombination connected TRBV27 to TRBJ2-5; the central 11 bases match TRBD2. The sample consisted of blood. DNA sequence: TGTGCCAGCAGTTGGGGACTAGCGGCAGAGACCCAGTACTTC. This translates into CASSWGLAAETQYF.